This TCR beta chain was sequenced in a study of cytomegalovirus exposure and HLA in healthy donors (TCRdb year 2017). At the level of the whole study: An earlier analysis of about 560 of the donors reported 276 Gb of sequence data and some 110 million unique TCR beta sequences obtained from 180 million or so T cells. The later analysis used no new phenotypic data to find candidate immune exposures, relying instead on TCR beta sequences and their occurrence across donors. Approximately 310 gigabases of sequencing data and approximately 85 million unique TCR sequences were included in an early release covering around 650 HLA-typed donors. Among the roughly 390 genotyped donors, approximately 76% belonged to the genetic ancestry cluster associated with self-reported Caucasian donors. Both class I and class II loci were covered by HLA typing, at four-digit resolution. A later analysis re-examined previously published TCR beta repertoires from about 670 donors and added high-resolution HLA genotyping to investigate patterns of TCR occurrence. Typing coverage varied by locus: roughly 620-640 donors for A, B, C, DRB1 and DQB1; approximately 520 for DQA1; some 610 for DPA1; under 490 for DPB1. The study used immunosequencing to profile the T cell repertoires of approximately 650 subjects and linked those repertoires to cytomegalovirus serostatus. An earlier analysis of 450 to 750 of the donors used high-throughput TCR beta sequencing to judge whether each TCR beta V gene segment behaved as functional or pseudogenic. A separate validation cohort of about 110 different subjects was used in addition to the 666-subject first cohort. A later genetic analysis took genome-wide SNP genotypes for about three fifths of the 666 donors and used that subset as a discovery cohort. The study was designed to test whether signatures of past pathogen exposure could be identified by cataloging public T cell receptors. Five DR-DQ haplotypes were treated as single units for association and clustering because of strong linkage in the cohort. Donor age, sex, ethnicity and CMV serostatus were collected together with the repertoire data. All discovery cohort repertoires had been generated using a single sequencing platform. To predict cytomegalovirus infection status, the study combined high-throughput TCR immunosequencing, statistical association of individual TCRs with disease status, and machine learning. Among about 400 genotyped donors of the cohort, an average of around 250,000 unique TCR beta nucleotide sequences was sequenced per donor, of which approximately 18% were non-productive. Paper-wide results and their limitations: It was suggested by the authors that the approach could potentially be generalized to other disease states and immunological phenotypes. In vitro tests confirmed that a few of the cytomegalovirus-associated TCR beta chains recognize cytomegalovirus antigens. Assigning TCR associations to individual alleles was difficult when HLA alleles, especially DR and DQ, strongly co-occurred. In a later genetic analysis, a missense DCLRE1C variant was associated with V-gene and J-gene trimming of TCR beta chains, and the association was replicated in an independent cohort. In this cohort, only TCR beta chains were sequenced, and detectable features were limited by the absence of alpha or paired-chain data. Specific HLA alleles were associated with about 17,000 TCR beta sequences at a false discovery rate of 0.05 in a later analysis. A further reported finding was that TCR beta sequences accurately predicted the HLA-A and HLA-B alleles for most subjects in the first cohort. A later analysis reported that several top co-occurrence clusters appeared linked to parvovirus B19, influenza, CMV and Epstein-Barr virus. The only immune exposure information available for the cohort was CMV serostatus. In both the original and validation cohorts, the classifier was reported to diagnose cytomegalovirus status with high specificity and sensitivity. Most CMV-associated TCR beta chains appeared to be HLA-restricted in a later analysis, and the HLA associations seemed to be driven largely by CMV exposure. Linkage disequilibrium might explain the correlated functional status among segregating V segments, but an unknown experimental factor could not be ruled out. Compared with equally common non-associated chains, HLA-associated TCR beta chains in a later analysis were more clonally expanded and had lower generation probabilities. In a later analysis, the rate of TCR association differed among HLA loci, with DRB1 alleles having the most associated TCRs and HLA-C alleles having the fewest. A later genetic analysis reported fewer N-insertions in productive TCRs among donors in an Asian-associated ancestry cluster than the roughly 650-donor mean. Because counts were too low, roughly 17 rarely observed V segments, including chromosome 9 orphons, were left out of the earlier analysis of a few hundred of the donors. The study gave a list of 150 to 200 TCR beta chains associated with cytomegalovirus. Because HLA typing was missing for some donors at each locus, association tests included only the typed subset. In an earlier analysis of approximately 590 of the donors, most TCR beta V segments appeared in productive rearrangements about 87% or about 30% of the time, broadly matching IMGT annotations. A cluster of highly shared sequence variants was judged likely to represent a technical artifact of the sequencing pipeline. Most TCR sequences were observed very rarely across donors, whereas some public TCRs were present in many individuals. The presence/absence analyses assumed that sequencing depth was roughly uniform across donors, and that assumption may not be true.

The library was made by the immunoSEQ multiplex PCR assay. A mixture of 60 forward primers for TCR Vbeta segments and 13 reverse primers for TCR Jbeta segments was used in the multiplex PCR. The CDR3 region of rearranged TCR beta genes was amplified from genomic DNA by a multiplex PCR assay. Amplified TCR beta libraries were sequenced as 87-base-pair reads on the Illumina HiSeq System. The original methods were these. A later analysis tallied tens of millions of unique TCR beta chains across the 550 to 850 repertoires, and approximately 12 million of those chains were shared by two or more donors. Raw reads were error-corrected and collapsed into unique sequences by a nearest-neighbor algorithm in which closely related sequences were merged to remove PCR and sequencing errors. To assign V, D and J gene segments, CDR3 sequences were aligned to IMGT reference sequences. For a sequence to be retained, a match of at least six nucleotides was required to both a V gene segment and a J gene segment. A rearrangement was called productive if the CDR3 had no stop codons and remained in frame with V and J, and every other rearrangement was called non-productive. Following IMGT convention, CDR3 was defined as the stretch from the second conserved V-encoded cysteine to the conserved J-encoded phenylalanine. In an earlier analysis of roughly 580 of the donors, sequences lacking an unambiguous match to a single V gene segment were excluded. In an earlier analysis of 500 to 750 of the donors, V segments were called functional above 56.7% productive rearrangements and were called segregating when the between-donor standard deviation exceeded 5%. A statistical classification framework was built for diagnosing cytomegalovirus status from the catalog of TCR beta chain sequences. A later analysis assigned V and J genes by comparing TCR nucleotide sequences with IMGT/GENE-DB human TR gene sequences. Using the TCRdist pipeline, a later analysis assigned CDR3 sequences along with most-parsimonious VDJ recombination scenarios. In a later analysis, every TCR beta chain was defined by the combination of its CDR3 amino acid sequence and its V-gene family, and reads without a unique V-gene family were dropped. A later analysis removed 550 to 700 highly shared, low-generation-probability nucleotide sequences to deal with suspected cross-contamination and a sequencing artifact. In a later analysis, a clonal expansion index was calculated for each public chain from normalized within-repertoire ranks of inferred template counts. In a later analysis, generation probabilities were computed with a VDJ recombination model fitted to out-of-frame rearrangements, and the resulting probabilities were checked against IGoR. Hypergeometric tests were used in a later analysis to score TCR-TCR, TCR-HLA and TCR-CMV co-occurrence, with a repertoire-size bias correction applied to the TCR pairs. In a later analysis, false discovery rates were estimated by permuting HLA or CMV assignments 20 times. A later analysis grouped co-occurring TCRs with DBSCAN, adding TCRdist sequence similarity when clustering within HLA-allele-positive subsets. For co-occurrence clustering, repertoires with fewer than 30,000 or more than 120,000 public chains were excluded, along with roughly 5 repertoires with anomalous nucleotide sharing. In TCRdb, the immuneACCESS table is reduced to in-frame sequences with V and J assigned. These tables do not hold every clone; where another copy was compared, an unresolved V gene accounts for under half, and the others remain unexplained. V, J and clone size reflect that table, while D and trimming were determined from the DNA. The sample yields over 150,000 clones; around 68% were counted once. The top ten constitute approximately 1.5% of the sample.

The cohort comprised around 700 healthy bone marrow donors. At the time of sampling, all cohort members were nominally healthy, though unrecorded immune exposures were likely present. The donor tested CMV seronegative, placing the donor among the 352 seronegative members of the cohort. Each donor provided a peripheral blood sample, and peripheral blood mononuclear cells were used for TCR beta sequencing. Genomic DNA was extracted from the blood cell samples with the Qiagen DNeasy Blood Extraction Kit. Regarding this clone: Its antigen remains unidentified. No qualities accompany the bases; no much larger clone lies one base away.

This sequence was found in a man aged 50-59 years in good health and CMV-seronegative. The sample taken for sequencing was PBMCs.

The DNA sequence is as follows: TGTGCCAGCAGCTTGCCAGGGCAAAATAATTCACCCCTCCACTTT. This is translated as CASSLPGQNNSPLHF. Recombination linked TRBV5-4 to TRBJ1-6, with a tentative D gene TRBD1 over 5 matching bases. From the cysteine up to the phenylalanine, the CDR3 has a length of 15 residues. The CDR3 DNA has 45 bases and is translated from base 1. CDR1 and CDR2 were assigned from the germline V gene (reference sequence) as SGHNT and YYREEE. V loses 1 base of germline sequence and J loses 5 bases, and the interval between the two ends is 10 bases.